Presented here are 20 T cell receptor beta chains from one specimen sequenced in a study of CD8+CD57+ T cells in acquired aplastic anemia. Template material for TCR beta VDJ and CDR3 profiling consisted of genomic DNA. TCRdb itself ran the reads through MiXCR, one entry per CDR3 protein. The sample records around 250,000 distinct CDR3 sequences, 56% being singletons. The sequenced sample was sorted CD4+, CD8+, or CD8+CD57+ T cells (not recorded which) from PBMCs. These receptors originate from a human donor with severe aplastic anemia or a healthy control (not recorded which).

The J gene is TRBJ2-3, the V gene TRBV2; the D call may be TRBD1 or TRBD2 (7 bases each). Trimming shortened V by 8 bases and J by 5 bases, and 14 bases separated the two germline ends. The CDR3 has 13 residues. CDR1 and CDR2 from the germline V gene are SNHLY and FYNNEI. The CDR3 here is CASRGRGGDTQYF. The CDR3 coding sequence is TGTGCCAGCCGAGGCAGGGGGGGAGATACGCAGTATTTT.

This chain connects TRBV5-1 to TRBJ1-2, with a possible D match to TRBD1 (6 bases). V lost 1 base, J lost 1 base, and 17 bases lay in between. The CDR3 spans 17 residues. Per the germline V gene, CDR1 is SGHRS and CDR2 is YFSETQ. This CDR3 is CASSLRLAGGINYGYTF. The CDR3 coding sequence is TGCGCCAGCAGCTTGCGTCTAGCGGGGGGCATTAACTATGGCTACACCTTC.

V usage is TRBV24-1 and J usage is TRBJ2-2, with 14 bases lining up with TRBD2. Germline V gene sequence: CDR1 KGHDR, CDR2 SFDVKD. CDR3 size: 18 residues. The V and J ends lost 4 bases and 4 bases, in that order; junction bases with no gene match: 7. In DNA, the CDR3 is TGTGCCACCAGTGACTCCGGGACTAGCGGGAGCTTCACCGGGGAGCTGTTTTTT. It translates to CATSDSGTSGSFTGELFF.

The CDR3: CASSPGSEAFF. In DNA form, the CDR3 reads TGTGCCAGCAGTCCAGGGTCTGAAGCTTTCTTT. The rearrangement joins TRBV7-9 to TRBJ1-1, with a possible D match to TRBD1 (5 bases). Germline assignment: CDR1 SEHNR and CDR2 FQNEAQ (reference sequence). V was shortened by 6 bases and J by 6 bases, with 8 bases between the two germline ends. The CDR3 has 11 residues.

Regarding this clonotype: Germline is not matched at one junction end, which may reflect a read error. The chain couples TRBV2 to TRBJ2-2; weak D call: TRBD2 (6 bases). The CDR3 length is 14 residues. Germline values: CDR1 SNHLY, CDR2 FYNNEI. CDR3 loop: CASRLAGPGWEPFF. The CDR3 DNA reads as TGTGCCAGCAGACTGGCGGGACCTGGGTGGGAGCCGTTTTTT.

V is TRBV14 and J is TRBJ1-1; TRBD1 aligns across 9 bases. The CDR3 spans 16 residues. Germline V gene data show CDR1 as SGHDN and CDR2 as FVKESK. V dropped 2 bases and J dropped 6; count of bases not matched to a gene: 10. The CDR3 loop reads CASSQRRVQGAAEAFF. CDR3 nucleotides: TGTGCCAGCAGCCAACGGAGGGTACAGGGGGCCGCTGAAGCTTTCTTT.

Turning to this clonotype: No conserved phenylalanine or tryptophan is present at the end of the CDR3, so a read error is the likely explanation. The limits of the CDR3 on the DNA are not certain, so only TCRdb's listed CDR3 is given. This chain links TRBV12-3 or TRBV12-4 with TRBJ2-3; TRBD1 is taken as the D call from the table, unchecked against the DNA. Both ends counted, the CDR3 spans 8 residues. This chain's CDR3 is CASTIRQG.

The J gene is TRBJ2-5, the V gene TRBV28; D gene ambiguous. The CDR3 sequence is 14 residues long. The germline CDR1 and CDR2 sequences are MDHEN and SYDVKM. V dropped 3 bases and J dropped 3 bases, with 11 bases sitting between them. The CDR3 region has the DNA TGTGCCAGCAGTTTTTTCGGGCGGAAAGAGACCCAGTACTTC. Translated, it gives CASSFFGRKETQYF.

This clonotype was seen many times. The rearrangement links TRBV11-1 to TRBJ2-7; D gene unclear. Trimming took 1 base from V and 5 from J, leaving 12 bases between them. This CDR3 spans 14 amino acids. Germline CDR1 and CDR2: SGHAT and FQDESV (reference sequence). For the CDR3, the DNA is TGTGCCAGCAGCTTAGATTTGGCTACGGACGAGCAGTACTTC. Translating it yields CASSLDLATDEQYF.

This clonotype was found many times. The chain joins TRBV7-8 to TRBJ2-3; 14 nucleotides agree with TRBD2. CDR3 length: 19 amino acids. The V and J ends lost 5 bases and 2 bases, in that order; junction bases with no gene match: 12. Germline loops: CDR1 SGHVS, CDR2 FQNEAQ. The CDR3 sequence is CASSIIRGTSGGHTDTQYF. In DNA, the CDR3 is TGTGCCAGCAGCATCATCAGAGGGACTAGCGGGGGCCACACAGATACGCAGTATTTT.

The chain links TRBV10-3 to TRBJ2-1; 8 nucleotides match TRBD1. The trim removed 9 bases at V and 10 bases at J, leaving 11 bases unmatched. The germline V gene has CDR1 ENHRY and CDR2 SYGVKD. The CDR3 consists of 13 residues. This chain's CDR3 is CAINQGANTEQFF. The CDR3 DNA follows: TGTGCCATAAATCAGGGGGCGAACACCGAGCAGTTCTTC.

The chain uses TRBV29-1 and TRBJ2-5, with D maybe TRBD2 (7 bases). Trimming took off 8 bases at V and 5 bases at J, with 18 bases between the two ends. The CDR3 extends over 13 amino acids. Germline lookup yields CDR1 SQVTM and CDR2 ANQGSEA. CDR3 residues: CSLPRGGSETQYF. CDR3 sequence (DNA): TGCAGCCTCCCGAGGGGGGGGTCGGAGACCCAGTACTTC.

In this sample, this clonotype turned up once. This chain links TRBV7-9 with TRBJ2-5, with TRBD1 as a possible D gene (5 bases). Germline values: CDR1 SEHNR, CDR2 FQNEAQ (reference sequence). The ends were cut back, 1 base at V and 5 bases at J, with 11 bases in the middle. The CDR3 loop spans 14 amino acids. CDR3 coding DNA: TGTGCCAGCAGCTTAGACAGGCCGAGTGAGACCCAGTACTTC. Protein: CASSLDRPSETQYF.

This clonotype showed up many times. The chain has TRBV10-3 and TRBJ2-3, with a possible D match to TRBD2 (5 bases). Germline CDR1 is ENHRY and CDR2 is SYGVKD. This CDR3 contains 15 residues. Trimming removed 4 bases at V and 0 bases at J, with 11 bases between. The CDR3 region is CAISGSAPSTDTQYF. The CDR3, as DNA: TGTGCCATCAGTGGTAGCGCTCCTAGCACAGATACGCAGTATTTT.

This clonotype was recorded at least ten times. The CDR3 region is CASSLVGQGAVGYTF. CDR3 nucleotides: TGTGCCAGCAGCTTAGTAGGGCAGGGGGCGGTGGGCTACACCTTC. The rearrangement links TRBV7-8 to TRBJ1-2; 8 bases line up with TRBD1. Losses at the gene ends were 1 base for V and 8 bases for J; bases not matched to a gene: 9. The CDR3 is 15 residues long. Germline CDR1 SGHVS, CDR2 FQNEAQ.

The chain has TRBV7-3 and TRBJ1-1, with TRBD1 as a possible D gene (6 bases). CDR1 is SGHTA and CDR2 is FQGTGA in the germline V gene. CDR3 length: 14 residues. V was cut by 3 bases and J by 4 bases, with 12 bases left in between. CDR3 sequence reads: CASSLGEGGTEAFF. In DNA form, the CDR3 reads TGTGCCAGCAGCTTGGGGGAGGGGGGCACTGAAGCTTTCTTT.

In nucleotides, the CDR3 is TGTGCCACCAGTGACCACCTCAGGGGCGGGCGGGAGCTGTTTTTT. Residues: CATSDHLRGGRELFF. The chain couples TRBV24-1 to TRBJ2-2, with TRBD1 as a possible D gene (6 bases). V was cut by 4 bases and J by 9 bases, with 17 bases left in between. CDR1 is KGHDR and CDR2 is SFDVKD in the germline V gene. This CDR3 has 15 residues.

The V gene is TRBV20-1, the J gene TRBJ2-3; D not resolved. The CDR3 is made up of 14 amino acids. Germline values: CDR1 DFQATT, CDR2 SNEGSKA (reference sequence). V gave up 0 bases and J gave up 2 bases, with 9 bases separating them. The CDR3 nucleotides are TGCAGTGCTAGAGATACGACCGTCACAGATACGCAGTATTTT. This gives the protein CSARDTTVTDTQYF.

Many counts were recorded for this clonotype. One end of the junction is discordant with germline, which a read error may explain. The gene calls are TRBV7-6 and TRBJ2-2; D might be TRBD2 (5 bases). The CDR3 totals 15 residues. Germline V gives CDR1 SGHVS, CDR2 FNYEAQ. The CDR3 DNA reads as TGTGCCAGCGGCTTCGGGGAAACGGGCACCGGGGAGCTGTTTTTT. Its translation: CASGFGETGTGELFF.

This rearrangement joins TRBV12-3 or TRBV12-4 to TRBJ1-2, with 12 bases fitting TRBD1. The CDR3 loop spans 15 amino acids. Trimming cost V 3 bases and J 8 bases; bases outside gene matches: 7. Here the CDR3 reads CASSFSGQGAKGYTF. In DNA form, the CDR3 reads TGTGCCAGCAGTTTTTCGGGACAGGGGGCAAAGGGCTACACCTTC.